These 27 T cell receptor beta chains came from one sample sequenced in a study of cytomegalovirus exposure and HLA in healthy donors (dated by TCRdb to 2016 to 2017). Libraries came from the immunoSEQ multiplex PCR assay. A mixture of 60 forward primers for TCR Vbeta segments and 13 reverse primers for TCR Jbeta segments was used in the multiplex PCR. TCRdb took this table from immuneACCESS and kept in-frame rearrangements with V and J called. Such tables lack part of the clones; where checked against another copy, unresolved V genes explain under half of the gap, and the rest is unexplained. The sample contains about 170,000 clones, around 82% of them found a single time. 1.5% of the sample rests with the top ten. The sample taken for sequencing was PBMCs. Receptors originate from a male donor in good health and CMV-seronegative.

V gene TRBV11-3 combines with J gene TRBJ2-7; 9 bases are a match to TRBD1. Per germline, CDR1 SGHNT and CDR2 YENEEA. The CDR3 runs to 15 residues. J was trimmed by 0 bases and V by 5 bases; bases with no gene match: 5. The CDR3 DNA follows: TGTGCCAGCAGCCCGCGGACAGGGGACTCCTACGAGCAGTACTTC. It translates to CASSPRTGDSYEQYF.

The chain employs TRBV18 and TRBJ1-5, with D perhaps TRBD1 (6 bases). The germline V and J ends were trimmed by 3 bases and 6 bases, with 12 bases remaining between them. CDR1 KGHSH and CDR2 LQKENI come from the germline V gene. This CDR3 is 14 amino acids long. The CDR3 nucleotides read TGTGCCAGCTCACCCGACTCACAGGGTCAGCCCCAGCATTTT. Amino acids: CASSPDSQGQPQHF.

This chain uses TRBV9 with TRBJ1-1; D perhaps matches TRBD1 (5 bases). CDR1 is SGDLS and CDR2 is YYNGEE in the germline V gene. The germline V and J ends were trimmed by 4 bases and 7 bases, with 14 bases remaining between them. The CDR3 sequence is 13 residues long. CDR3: CASSFFQGSEAFF. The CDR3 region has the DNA TGTGCCAGCAGCTTTTTTCAGGGAAGTGAAGCTTTCTTT. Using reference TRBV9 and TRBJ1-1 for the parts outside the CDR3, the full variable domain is DSGVTQTPKHLITATGQRVTLRCSPRSGDLSVYWYQQSLDQGLQFLIQYYNGEERAKGNILERFSAQQFPDLHSELNLSSLELGDSALYFCASSFFQGSEAFFGQGTRLTVV.

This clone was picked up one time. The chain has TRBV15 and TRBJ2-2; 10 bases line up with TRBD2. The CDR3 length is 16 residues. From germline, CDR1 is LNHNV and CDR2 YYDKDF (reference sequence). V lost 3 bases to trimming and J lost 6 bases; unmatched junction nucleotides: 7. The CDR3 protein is CATSSPAGGRPGELFF. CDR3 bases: TGTGCCACCAGCAGTCCAGCGGGAGGGCGGCCCGGGGAGCTGTTTTTT.

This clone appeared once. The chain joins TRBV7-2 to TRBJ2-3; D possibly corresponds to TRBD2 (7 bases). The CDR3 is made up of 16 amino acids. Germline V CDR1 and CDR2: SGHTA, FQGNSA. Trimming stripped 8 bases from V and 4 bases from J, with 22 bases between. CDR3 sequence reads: CASFPGGGGIADTQYF. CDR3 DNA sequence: TGTGCCAGCTTCCCCGGGGGCGGGGGAATTGCAGATACGCAGTATTTT. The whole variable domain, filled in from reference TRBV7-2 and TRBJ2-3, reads GAGVSQSPSNKVTEKGKDVELRCDPISGHTALYWYRQSLGQGLEFLIYFQGNSAPDKSGLPSDRFSAERTGGSVSTLTIQRTQQEDSAVYLCASFPGGGGIADTQYFGPGTRLTVL.

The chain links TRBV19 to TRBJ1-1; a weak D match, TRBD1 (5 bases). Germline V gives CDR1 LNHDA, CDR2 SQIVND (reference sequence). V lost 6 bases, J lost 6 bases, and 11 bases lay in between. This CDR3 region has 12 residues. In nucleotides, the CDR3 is TGTGCCAGTAGCAGGGATATTGCTGAAGCTTTCTTT. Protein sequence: CASSRDIAEAFF.

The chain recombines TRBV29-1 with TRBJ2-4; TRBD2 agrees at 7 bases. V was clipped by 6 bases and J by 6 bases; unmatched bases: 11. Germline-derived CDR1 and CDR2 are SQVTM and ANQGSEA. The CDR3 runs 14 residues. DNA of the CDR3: TGCAGCGTGATTGAGCGGGGCGGGGTAAACATTCAGTACTTC. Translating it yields CSVIERGGVNIQYF.

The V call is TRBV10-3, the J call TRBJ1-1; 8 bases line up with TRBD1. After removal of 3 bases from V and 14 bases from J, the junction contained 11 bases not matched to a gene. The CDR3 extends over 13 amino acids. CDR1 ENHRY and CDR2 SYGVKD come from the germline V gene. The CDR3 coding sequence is TGTGCCATCAGTGATTTCGCAGGGGGCCCAGGCTTCTTT. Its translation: CAISDFAGGPGFF.

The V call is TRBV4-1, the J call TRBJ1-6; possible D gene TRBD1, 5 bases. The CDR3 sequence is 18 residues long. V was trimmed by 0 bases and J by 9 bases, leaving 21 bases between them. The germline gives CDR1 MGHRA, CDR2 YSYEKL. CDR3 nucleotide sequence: TGCGCCAGCAGCCAAGAAGAAGGTCGAGGACATCTCAGTTCACCCCTCCACTTT. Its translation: CASSQEEGRGHLSSPLHF.

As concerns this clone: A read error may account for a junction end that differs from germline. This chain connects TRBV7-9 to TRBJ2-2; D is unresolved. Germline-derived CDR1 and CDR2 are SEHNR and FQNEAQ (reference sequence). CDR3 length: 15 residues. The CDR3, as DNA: TGTTCCAGCAGCTTACTTGCAGGGAACACCGGGGAGCTGTTTTTT. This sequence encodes CSSSLLAGNTGELFF.

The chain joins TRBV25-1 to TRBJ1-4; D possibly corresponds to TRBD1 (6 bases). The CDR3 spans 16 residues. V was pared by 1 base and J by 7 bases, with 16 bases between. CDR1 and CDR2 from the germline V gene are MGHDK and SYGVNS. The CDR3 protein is CASSESPFQGTEKLFF. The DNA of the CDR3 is TGTGCCAGCAGTGAATCCCCTTTTCAGGGGACTGAAAAACTGTTTTTT.

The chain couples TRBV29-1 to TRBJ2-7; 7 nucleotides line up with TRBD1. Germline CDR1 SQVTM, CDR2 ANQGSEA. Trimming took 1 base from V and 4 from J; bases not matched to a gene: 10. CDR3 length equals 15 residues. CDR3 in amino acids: CSVEGGTGAPYEQYF. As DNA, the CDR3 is TGCAGCGTTGAAGGGGGAACAGGGGCCCCTTACGAGCAGTACTTC.

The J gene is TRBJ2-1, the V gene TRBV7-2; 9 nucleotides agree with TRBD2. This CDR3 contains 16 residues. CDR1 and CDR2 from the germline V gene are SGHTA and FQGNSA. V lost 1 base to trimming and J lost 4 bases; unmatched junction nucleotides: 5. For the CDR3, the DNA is TGTGCCAGCAGCTTAGTGCGACTAGCGGTTTACAATGAGCAGTTCTTC. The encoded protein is CASSLVRLAVYNEQFF.

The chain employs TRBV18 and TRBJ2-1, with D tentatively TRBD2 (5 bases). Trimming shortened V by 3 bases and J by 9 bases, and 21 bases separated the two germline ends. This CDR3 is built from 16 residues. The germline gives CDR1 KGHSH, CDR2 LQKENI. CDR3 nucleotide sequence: TGTGCCAGCTCACCTGGGTCCGGACTCTTCTCGGTTGAGCAGTTCTTC. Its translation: CASSPGSGLFSVEQFF.

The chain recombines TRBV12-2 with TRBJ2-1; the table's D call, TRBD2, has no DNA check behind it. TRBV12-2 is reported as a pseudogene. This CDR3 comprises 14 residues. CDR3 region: CASRFRLASDEQFF. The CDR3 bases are TGTGCAAGTCGCTTCCGGCTAGCTAGTGATGAGCAGTTCTTC.

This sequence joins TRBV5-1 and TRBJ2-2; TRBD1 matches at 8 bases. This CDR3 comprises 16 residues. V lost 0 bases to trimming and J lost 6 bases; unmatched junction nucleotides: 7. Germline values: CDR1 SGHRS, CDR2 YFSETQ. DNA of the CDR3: TGCGCCAGCAGCTTGGCAGGGGGCTTTCTTGCCGGGGAGCTGTTTTTT. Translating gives CASSLAGGFLAGELFF.

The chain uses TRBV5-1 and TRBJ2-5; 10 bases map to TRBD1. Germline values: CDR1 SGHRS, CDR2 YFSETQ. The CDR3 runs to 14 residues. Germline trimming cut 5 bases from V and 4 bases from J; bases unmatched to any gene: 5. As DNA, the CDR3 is TGCGCCAGCAGGGCGACAGGGGGCGCAGAGACCCAGTACTTC. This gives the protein CASRATGGAETQYF.

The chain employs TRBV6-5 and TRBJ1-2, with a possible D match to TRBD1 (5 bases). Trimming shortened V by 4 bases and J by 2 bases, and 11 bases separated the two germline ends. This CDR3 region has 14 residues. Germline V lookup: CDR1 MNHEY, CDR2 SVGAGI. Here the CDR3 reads CASSFGRGNYGYTF. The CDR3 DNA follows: TGTGCCAGCAGTTTCGGGCGGGGGAACTATGGCTACACCTTC.

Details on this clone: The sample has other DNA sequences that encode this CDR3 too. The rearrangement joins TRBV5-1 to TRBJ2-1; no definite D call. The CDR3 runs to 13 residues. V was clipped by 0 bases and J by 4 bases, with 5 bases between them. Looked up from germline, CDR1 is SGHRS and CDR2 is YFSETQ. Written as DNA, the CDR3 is TGCGCCAGCAGCTTGGACAGATACAATGAGCAGTTCTTC. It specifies CASSLDRYNEQFF.

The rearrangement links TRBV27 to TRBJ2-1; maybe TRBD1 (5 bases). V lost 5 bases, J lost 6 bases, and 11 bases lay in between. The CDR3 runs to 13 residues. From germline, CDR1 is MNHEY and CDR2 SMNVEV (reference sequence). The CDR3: CASSQGHPNEQFF. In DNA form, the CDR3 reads TGTGCCAGCAGTCAAGGACACCCCAATGAGCAGTTCTTC.

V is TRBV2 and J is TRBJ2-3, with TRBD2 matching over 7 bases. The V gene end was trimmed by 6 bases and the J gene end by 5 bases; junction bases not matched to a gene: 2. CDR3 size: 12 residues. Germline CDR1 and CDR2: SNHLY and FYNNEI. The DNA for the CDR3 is TGTGCCAGCAGGGGCGGGAGAGATACGCAGTATTTT. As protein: CASRGGRDTQYF.

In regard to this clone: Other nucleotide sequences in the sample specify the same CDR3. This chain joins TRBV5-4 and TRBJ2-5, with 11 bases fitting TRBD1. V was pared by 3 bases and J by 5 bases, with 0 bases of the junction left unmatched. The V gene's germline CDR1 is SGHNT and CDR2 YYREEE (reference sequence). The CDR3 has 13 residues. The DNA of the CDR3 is TGTGCCAGCAGCTGGACAGGGGGCGAGACCCAGTACTTC. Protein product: CASSWTGGETQYF.

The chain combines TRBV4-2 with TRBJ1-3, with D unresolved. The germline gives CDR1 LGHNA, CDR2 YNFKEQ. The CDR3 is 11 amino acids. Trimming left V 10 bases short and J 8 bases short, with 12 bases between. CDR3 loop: CATGNGDTIYF. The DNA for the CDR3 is TGTGCCACGGGAAATGGGGACACCATATATTTT.

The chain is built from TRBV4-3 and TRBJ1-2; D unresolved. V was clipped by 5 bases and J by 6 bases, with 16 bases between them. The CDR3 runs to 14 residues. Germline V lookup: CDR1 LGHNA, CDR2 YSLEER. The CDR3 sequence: CASSGMGGGDGYTF. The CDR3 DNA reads TGCGCCAGCAGCGGGATGGGAGGAGGTGATGGCTACACCTTC.

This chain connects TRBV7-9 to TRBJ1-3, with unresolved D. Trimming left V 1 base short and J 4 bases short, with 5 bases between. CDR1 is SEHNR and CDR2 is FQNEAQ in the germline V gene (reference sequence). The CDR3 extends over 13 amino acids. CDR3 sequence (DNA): TGTGCCAGCAGCTTAGACAACGGAAACACCATATATTTT. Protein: CASSLDNGNTIYF.

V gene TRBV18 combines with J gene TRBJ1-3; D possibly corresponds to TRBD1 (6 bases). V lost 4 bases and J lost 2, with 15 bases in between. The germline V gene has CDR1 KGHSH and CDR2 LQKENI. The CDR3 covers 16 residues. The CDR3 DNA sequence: TGTGCCAGCTCACAAAAAAGGGACAACGCTGGAAACACCATATATTTT. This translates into CASSQKRDNAGNTIYF.

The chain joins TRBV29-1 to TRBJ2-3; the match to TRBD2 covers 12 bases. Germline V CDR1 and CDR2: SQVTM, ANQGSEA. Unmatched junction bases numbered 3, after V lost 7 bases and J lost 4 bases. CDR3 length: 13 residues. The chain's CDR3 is CSGTSGTSDTQYF. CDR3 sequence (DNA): TGCAGCGGGACTAGCGGGACCTCAGATACGCAGTATTTT.